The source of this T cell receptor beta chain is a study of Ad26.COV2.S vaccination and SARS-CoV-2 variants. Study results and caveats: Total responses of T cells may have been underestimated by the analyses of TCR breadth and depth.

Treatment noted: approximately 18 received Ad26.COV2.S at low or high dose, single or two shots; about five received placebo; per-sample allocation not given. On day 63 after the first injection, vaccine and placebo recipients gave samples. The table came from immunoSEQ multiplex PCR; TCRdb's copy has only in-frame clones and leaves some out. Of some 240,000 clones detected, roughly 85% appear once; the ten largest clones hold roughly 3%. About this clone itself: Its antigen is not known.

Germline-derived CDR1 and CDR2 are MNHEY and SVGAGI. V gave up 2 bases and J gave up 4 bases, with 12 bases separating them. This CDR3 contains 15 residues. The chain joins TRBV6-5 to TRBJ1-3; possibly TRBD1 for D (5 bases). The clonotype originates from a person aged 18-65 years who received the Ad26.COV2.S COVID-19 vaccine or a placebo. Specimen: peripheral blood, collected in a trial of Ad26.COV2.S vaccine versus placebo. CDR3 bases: TGTGCCAGCAGTTACGGGTCGGGGCGAGGAAACACCATATATTTT. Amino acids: CASSYGSGRGNTIYF.